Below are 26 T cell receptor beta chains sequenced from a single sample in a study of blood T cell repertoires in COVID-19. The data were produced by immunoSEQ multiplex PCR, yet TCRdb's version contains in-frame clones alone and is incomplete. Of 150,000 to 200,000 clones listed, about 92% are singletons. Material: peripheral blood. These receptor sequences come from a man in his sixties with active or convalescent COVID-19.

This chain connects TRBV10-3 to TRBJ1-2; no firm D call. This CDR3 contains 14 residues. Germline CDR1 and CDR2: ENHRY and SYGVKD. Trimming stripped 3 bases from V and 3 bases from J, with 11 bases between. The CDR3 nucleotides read TGTGCCATCAGTGAAGGGCTCGGGGACTATGGCTACACCTTC. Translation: CAISEGLGDYGYTF.

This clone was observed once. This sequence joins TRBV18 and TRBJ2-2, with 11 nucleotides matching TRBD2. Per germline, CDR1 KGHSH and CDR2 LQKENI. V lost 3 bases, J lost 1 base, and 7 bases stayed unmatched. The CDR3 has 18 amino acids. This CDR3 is CASSPHPLAGGNTGELFF. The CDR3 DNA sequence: TGTGCCAGCTCACCCCATCCCCTAGCGGGGGGGAACACCGGGGAGCTGTTTTTT.

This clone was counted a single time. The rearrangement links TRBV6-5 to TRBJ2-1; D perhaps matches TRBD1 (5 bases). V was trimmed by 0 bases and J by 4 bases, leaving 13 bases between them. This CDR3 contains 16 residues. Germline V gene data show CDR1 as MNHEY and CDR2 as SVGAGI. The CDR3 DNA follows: TGTGCCAGCAGTTACTCTGGGTCACGACAGTACAATGAGCAGTTCTTC. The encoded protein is CASSYSGSRQYNEQFF.

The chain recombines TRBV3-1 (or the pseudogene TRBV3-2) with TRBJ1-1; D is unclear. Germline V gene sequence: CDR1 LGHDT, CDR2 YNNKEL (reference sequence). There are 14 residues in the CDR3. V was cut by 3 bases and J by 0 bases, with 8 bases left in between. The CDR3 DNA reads TGTGCCAGCAGCCAGACACCACTGAACACTGAAGCTTTCTTT. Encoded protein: CASSQTPLNTEAFF.

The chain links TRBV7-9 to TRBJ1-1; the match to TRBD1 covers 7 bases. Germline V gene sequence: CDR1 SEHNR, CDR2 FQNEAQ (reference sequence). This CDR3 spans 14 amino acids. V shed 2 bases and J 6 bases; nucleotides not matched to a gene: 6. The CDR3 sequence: CASSLIQGISEAFF. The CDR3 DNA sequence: TGTGCCAGCAGCTTAATACAGGGGATCTCTGAAGCTTTCTTT.

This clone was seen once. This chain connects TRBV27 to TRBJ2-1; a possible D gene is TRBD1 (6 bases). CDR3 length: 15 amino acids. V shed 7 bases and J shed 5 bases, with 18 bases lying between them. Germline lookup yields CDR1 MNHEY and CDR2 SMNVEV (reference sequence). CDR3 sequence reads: CASTPRAGADNEQFF. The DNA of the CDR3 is TGTGCCAGCACCCCCCGGGCAGGGGCGGACAATGAGCAGTTCTTC.

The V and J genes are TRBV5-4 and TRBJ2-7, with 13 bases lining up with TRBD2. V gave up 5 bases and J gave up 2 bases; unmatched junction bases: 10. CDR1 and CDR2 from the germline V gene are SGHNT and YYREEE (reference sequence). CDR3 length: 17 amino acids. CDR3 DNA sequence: TGTGCCAGCAGAACTTACGGACTAGCGGGAGCCCCCTACGAGCAGTACTTC. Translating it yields CASRTYGLAGAPYEQYF.

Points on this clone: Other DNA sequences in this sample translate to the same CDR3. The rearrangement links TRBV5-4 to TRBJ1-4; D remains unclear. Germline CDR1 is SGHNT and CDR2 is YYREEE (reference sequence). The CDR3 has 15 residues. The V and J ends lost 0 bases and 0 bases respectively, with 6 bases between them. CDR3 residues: CASSLVGATNEKLFF. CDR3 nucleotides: TGTGCCAGCAGCTTGGTCGGTGCAACTAATGAAAAACTGTTTTTT.

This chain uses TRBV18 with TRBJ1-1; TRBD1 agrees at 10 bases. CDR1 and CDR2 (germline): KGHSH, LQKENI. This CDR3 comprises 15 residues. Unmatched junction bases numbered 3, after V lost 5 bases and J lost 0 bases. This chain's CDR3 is CASSRGQGMNTEAFF. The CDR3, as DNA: TGTGCCAGCTCAAGGGGACAGGGGATGAACACTGAAGCTTTCTTT.

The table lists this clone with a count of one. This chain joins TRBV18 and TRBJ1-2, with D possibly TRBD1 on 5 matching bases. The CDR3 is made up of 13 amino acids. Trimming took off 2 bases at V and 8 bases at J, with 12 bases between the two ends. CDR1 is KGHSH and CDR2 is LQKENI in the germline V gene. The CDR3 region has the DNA TGTGCCAGCTCACCAGAACAGGCCAGCGGCTACACCTTC. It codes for CASSPEQASGYTF.

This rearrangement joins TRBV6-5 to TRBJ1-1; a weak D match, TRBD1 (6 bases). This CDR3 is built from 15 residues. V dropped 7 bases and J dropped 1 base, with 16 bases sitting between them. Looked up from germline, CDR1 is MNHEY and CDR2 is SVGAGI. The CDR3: CASKEQGSSNTEAFF. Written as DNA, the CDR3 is TGTGCCAGCAAGGAACAGGGTTCGTCGAACACTGAAGCTTTCTTT.

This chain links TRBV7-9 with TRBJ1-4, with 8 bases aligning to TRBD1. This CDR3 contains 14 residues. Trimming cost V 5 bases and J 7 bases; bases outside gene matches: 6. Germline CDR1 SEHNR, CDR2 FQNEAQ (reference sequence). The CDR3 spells CASSKDRGSEKLFF. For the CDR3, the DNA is TGTGCCAGCAGCAAAGACAGGGGATCTGAAAAACTGTTTTTT.

This CDR3 reads CASSLRTGTNTGELFF. The CDR3 coding sequence is TGTGCCAGCAGCTTACGGACAGGCACGAACACCGGGGAGCTGTTTTTT. The chain uses TRBV5-4 and TRBJ2-2, with TRBD1 matching over 7 bases. V was pared by 2 bases and J by 0 bases, with 4 bases of the junction left unmatched. The germline V gene has CDR1 SGHNT and CDR2 YYREEE (reference sequence). The CDR3 length is 16 residues.

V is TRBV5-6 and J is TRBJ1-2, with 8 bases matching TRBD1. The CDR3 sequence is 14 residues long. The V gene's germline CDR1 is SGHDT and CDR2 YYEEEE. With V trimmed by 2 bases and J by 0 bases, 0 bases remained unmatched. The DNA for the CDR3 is TGTGCCAGCAGCTTACAGGGGGCTAACTATGGCTACACCTTC. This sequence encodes CASSLQGANYGYTF. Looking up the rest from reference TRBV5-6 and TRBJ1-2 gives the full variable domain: DAGVTQSPTHLIKTRGQQVTLRCSPKSGHDTVSWYQQALGQGPQFIFQYYEEEERQRGNFPDRFSGHQFPNYSSELNVNALLLGDSALYLCASSLQGANYGYTFGSGTRLTVV.

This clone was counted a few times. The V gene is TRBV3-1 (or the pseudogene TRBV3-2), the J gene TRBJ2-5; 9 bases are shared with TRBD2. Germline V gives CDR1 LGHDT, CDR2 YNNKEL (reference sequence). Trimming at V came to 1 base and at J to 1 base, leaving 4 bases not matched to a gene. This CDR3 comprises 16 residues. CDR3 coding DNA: TGTGCCAGCAGCCAAGCCCCGGGACTAGCCCAAGAGACCCAGTACTTC. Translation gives CASSQAPGLAQETQYF.

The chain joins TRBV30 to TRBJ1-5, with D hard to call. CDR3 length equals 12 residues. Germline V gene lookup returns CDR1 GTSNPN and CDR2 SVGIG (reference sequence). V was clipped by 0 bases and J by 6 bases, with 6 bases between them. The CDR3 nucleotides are TGTGCCTGGAGTGTTGCGGGTCAGCCCCAGCATTTT. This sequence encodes CAWSVAGQPQHF.

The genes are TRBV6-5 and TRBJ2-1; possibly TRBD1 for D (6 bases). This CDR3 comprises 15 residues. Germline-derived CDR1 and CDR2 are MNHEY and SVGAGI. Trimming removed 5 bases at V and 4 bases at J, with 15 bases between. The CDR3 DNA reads TGTGCCAGCAGTCAGGACAGACGGAATTACAATGAGCAGTTCTTC. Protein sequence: CASSQDRRNYNEQFF.

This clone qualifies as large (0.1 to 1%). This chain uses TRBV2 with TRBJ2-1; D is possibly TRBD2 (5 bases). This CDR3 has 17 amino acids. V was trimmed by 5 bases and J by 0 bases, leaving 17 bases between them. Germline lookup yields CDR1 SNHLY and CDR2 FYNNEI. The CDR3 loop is CASSSQPRGSSYNEQFF. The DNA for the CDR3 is TGTGCCAGCAGTTCTCAACCCAGAGGGAGCTCCTACAATGAGCAGTTCTTC.

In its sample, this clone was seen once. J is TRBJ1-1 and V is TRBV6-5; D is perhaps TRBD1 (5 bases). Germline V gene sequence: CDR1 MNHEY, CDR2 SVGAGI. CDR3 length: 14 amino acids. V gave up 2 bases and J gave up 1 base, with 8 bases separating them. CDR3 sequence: CASSYQGKNTEAFF. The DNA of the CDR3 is TGTGCCAGCAGTTACCAGGGAAAGAACACTGAAGCTTTCTTT.

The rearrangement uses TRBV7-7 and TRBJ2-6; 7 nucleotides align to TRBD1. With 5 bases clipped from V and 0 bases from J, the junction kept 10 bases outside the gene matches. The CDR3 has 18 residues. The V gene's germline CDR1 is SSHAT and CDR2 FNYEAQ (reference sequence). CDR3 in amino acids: CASSPLQGFTSGANVLTF. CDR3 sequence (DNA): TGTGCCAGCAGCCCCCTACAGGGGTTCACCTCTGGGGCCAACGTCCTGACTTTC.

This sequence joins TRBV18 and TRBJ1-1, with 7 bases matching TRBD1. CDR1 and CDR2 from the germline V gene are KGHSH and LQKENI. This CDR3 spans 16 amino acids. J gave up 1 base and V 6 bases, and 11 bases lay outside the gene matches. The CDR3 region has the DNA TGTGCCAGCTCCCCTCTTGAGGGGGCGAGGAACACTGAAGCTTTCTTT. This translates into CASSPLEGARNTEAFF.

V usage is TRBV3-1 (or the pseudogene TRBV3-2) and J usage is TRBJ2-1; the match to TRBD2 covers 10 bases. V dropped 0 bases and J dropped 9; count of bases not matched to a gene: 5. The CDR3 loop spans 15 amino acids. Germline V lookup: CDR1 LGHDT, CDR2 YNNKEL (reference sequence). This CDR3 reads CASSQDTSGVSEQFF. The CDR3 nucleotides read TGTGCCAGCAGCCAAGATACTAGCGGGGTTAGTGAGCAGTTCTTC.

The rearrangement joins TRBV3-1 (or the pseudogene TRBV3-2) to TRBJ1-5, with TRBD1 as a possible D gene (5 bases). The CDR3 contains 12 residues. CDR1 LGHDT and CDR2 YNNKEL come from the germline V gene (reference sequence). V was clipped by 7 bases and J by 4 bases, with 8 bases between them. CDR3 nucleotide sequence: TGTGCCAGCACCTCAGGGAATCAGCCCCAGCATTTT. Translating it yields CASTSGNQPQHF.

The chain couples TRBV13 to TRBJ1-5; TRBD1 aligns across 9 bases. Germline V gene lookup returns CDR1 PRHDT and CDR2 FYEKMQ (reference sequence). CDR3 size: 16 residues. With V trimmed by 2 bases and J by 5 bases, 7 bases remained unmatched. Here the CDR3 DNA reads TGTGCCAGCAGCTTACGTCGGGACAGGGTTGATCAGCCCCAGCATTTT. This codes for CASSLRRDRVDQPQHF.

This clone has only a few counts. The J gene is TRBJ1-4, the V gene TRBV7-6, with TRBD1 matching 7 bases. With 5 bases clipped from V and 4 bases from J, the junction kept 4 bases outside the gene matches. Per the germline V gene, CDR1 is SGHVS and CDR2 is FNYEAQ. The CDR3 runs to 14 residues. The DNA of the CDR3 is TGTGCCAGCAGCCTGGGACAGATTAATGAAAAACTGTTTTTT. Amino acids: CASSLGQINEKLFF.

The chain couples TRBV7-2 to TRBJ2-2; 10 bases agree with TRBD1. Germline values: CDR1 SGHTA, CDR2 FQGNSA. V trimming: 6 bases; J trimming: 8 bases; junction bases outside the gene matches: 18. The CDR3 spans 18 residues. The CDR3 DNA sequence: TGTGCCAGCAGACCTGGGACAGGGGCATTGGAATTCTCTGGGGAGCTGTTTTTT. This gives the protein CASRPGTGALEFSGELFF.